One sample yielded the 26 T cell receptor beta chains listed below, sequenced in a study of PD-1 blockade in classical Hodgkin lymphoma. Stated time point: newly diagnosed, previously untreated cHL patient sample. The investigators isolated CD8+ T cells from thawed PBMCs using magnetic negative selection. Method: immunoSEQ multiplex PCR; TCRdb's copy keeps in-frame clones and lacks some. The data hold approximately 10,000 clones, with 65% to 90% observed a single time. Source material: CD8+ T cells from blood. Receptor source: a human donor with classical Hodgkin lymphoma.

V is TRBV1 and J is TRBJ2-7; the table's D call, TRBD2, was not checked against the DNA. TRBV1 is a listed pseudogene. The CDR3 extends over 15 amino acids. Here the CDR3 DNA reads TGCACCAGCAGCCCTTCGGCGGGGGGGGACTACGAGCAGTACTTC. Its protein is CTSSPSAGGDYEQYF.

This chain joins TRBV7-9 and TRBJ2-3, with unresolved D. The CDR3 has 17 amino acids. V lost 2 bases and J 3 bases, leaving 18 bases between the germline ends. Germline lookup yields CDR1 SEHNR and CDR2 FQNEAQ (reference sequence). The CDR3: CASSLYPSEVVTDTQYF. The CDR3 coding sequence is TGTGCCAGCAGCTTATATCCCAGCGAGGTGGTTACAGATACGCAGTATTTT.

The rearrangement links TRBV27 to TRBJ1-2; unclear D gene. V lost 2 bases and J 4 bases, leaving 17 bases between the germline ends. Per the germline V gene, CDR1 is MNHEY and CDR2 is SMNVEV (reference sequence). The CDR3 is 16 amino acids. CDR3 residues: CASSLRYPPGFYGYTF. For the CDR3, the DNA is TGTGCCAGCAGTTTAAGATACCCCCCGGGGTTCTATGGCTACACCTTC.

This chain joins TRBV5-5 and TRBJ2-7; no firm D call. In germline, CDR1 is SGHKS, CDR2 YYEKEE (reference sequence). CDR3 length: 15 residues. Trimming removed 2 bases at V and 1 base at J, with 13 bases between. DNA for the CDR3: TGTGCCAGCAGCTTTTTCGGTTTCCCGTCCTACGAGCAGTACTTC. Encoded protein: CASSFFGFPSYEQYF.

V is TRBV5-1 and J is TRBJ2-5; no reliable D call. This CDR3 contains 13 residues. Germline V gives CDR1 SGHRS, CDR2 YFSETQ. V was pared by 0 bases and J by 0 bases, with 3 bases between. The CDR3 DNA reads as TGCGCCAGCAGCTTGGTCTACCAAGAGACCCAGTACTTC. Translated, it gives CASSLVYQETQYF.

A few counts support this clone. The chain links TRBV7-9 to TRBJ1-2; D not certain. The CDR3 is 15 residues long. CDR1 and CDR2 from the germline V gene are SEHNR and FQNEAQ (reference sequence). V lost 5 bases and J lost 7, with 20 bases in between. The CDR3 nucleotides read TGTGCCAGCAGCCCCTACCCCCGCGGACCATCTGGCTACACCTTC. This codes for CASSPYPRGPSGYTF.

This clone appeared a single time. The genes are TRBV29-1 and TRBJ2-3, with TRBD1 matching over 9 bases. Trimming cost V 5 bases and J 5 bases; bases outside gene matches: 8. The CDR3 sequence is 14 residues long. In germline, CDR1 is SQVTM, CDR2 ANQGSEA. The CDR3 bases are TGCAGCGTTACCGGGACAGGGATGAGAGATACGCAGTATTTT. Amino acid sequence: CSVTGTGMRDTQYF.

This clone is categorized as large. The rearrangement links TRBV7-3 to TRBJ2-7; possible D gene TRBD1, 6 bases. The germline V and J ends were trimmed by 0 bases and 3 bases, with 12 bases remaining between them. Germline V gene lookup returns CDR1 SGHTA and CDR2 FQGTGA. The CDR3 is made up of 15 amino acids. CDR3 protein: CASSLTPQGNYEQYF. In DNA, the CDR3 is TGTGCCAGCAGCTTAACGCCACAGGGCAACTACGAGCAGTACTTC.

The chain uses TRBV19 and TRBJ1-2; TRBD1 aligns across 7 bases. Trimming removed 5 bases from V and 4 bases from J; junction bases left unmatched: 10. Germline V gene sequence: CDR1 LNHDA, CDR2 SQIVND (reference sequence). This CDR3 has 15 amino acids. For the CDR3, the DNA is TGTGCCAGTAGTTTCTTAAGGACAGGTCTCTATGGCTACACCTTC. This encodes CASSFLRTGLYGYTF.

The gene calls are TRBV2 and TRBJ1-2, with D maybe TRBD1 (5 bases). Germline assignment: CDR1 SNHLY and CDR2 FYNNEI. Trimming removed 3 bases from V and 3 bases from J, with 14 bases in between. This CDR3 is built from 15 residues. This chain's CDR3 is CASSDIQGSHYGYTF. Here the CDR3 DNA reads TGTGCCAGCAGTGATATCCAGGGTAGCCACTATGGCTACACCTTC.

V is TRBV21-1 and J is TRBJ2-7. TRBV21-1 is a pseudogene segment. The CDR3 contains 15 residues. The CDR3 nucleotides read TGTGCCAGCAGCAGGGCCCGGCAGCGTCTCTACGAGCAGTACTTC. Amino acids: CASSRARQRLYEQYF.

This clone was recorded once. The CDR3 loop reads CASSLGGPAVDTQYF. The CDR3 DNA is TGTGCCAGCAGCTTAGGGGGTCCCGCGGTAGATACGCAGTATTTT. The rearrangement links TRBV7-9 to TRBJ2-3; D not resolved. Per the germline V gene, CDR1 is SEHNR and CDR2 is FQNEAQ (reference sequence). The ends were cut back, 1 base at V and 5 bases at J, with 13 bases in the middle. The CDR3 has 15 residues.

CDR3 nucleotides: TGCAGCGTTGAAGGTGGGGACAGATACTATGGCTACACCTTC. It yields the protein CSVEGGDRYYGYTF. The J gene is TRBJ1-2, the V gene TRBV29-1; 7 bases line up with TRBD1. V lost 1 base to trimming and J lost 3 bases; unmatched junction nucleotides: 5. Germline V gene data show CDR1 as SQVTM and CDR2 as ANQGSEA. The CDR3 extends over 14 amino acids.

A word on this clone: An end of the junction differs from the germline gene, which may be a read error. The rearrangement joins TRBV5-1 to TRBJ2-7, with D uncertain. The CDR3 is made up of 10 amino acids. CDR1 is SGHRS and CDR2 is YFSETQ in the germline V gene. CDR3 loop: CAREASLADF. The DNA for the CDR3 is TGCGCCAGGGAAGCCTCCCTCGCCGACTTC.

The DNA for the CDR3 is TGCGCCAGCAGCCCGGTTAGCCCATCCCGGCGCGAGCAGTTCTTC. Protein product: CASSPVSPSRREQFF. This chain uses TRBV4-3 with TRBJ2-1; D gene unclear. V was pared by 4 bases and J by 10 bases, with 20 bases between. Germline V lookup: CDR1 LGHNA, CDR2 YSLEER. The CDR3 loop spans 15 amino acids.

The chain's CDR3 is CASSPRGSGGPLHEQYF. CDR3 sequence (DNA): TGCGCCAGCAGCCCCCGGGGGAGCGGGGGCCCTCTCCACGAGCAGTACTTC. The chain links TRBV5-1 to TRBJ2-7; 8 positions match TRBD2. With V trimmed by 4 bases and J by 5 bases, 17 bases remained unmatched. The germline CDR1 and CDR2 sequences are SGHRS and YFSETQ. The CDR3 is 17 amino acids.

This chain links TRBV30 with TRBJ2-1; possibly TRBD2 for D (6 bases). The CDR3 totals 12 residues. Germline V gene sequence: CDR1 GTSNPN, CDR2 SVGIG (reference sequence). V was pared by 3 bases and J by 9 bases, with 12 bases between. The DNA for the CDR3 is TGTGCCTGGAGCGGGGGAGATCGTGAGCAGTTCTTC. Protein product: CAWSGGDREQFF.

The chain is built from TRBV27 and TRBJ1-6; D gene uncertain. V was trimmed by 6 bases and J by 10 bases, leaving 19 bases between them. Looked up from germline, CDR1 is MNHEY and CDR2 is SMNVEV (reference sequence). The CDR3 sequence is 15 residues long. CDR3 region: CASRSRGVVPSPLHF. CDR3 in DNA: TGTGCCAGCAGATCCCGTGGAGTGGTCCCCTCACCCCTCCACTTT.

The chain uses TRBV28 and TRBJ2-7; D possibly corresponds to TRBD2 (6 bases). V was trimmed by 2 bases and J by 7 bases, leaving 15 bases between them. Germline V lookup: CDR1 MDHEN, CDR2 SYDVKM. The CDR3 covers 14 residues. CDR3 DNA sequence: TGTGCCAGCAGTTTACTTTCGGCGGCGGGGGAGCAGTACTTC. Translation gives CASSLLSAAGEQYF.

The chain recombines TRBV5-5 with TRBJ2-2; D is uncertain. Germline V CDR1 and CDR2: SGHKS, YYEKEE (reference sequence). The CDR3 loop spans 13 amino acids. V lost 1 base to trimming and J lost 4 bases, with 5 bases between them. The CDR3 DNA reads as TGTGCCAGCAGCTTGTCCCCCACCGGGGAGCTGTTTTTT. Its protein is CASSLSPTGELFF.

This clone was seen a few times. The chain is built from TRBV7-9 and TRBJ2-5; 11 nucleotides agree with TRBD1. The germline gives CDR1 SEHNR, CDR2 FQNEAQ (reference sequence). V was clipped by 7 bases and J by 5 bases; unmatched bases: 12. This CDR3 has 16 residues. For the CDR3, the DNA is TGTGCCAGCAAGCTTCGTGGACAGGGGGCCCTGGAGACCCAGTACTTC. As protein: CASKLRGQGALETQYF.

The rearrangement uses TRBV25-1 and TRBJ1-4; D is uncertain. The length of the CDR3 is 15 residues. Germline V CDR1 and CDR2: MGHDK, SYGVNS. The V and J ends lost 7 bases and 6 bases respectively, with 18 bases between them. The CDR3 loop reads CASTGMGDPDEKLFF. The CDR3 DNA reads TGTGCCAGCACTGGAATGGGAGATCCCGATGAAAAACTGTTTTTT.

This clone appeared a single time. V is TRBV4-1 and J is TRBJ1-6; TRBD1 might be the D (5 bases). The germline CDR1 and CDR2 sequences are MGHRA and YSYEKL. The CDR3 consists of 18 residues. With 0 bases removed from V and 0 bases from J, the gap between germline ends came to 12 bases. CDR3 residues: CASSQDQQAGSYNSPLHF. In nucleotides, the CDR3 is TGCGCCAGCAGCCAAGATCAACAGGCCGGCTCCTATAATTCACCCCTCCACTTT.

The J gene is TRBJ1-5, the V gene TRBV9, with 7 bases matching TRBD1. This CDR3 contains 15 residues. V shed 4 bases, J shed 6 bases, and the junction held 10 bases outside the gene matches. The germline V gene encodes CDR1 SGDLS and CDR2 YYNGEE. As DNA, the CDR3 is TGTGCCAGCAGCTTAGGAGGGGGCGCGGGTCAGCCCCAGCATTTT. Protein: CASSLGGGAGQPQHF.

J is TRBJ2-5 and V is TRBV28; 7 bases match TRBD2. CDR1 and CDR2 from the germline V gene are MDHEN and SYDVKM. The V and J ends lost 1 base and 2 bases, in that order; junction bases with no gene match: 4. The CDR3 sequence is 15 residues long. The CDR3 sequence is CASSLFLGGQETQYF. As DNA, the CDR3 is TGTGCCAGCAGTTTATTTCTCGGGGGGCAAGAGACCCAGTACTTC.

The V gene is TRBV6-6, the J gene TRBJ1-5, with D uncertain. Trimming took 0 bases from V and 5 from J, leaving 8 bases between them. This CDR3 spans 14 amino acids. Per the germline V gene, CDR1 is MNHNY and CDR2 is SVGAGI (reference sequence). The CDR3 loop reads CASSYSIPDQPQHF. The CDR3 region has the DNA TGTGCCAGCAGTTACTCGATTCCCGATCAGCCCCAGCATTTT.